This TCR beta chain was sequenced during a study of cytomegalovirus exposure and HLA in healthy donors. Study as a whole: The roughly 120 validation repertoires used the same platform as the 666 first-cohort repertoires, a later analysis reported.

Broader study findings: Researchers reported that a few CMV-associated chains were confirmed in vitro as CMV antigen-specific. With high specificity and sensitivity, the classifier reportedly diagnosed cytomegalovirus status. Researchers counted 164 TCR beta chains as cytomegalovirus-associated.

The repertoire was sequenced with immunoSEQ multiplex PCR; TCRdb's copy has only in-frame clones and lacks some. The top ten clones hold 3% to 3.5% of a sample with 68,000 or so clones, about 90% of them seen once. V lost 5 bases and J lost 6, with 13 bases in between. Germline CDR1 and CDR2: SGHTA and FQGNSA. The length of the CDR3 is 13 residues. This clone was seen only once. Its antigen is undetermined. This TCR came from a man between 18 and 29 years old in good health and CMV-seronegative. The sample taken for sequencing was PBMCs. V is TRBV7-2 and J is TRBJ2-5; TRBD2 is a possible D gene (5 bases). The CDR3 DNA reads TGTGCCAGCAGCAAAGAGAGGGCACAGACCCAGTACTTC. Its translation is CASSKERAQTQYF. Full variable domain (rest looked up from reference TRBV7-2 and TRBJ2-5): GAGVSQSPSNKVTEKGKDVELRCDPISGHTALYWYRQSLGQGLEFLIYFQGNSAPDKSGLPSDRFSAERTGGSVSTLTIQRTQQEDSAVYLCASSKERAQTQYFGPGTRLLVL.